Listed below are T cell receptor beta chains from one sample, sequenced in a study of CD8 T cells in Susac syndrome. TCRdb re-called the immunoSEQ multiplex PCR reads with MiXCR, one entry per CDR3 protein. The sample includes about 190,000 distinct CDR3 sequences, about 94% of them seen just once. Sample: CD4+ T cells from PBMCs. The receptor source for this set is a human donor with Susac syndrome. Both conserved end residues are part of each CDR3. Fields, in order: clone size, V gene, D gene, CDR3 length, J gene, CDR3 protein, CDR3 DNA. A D gene is named only where the DNA matches it firmly. Clone size is shown for a subset of rows, as once, few, many or a class of expanded clone.

clone_size: NA; v_call: TRBV12-3/TRBV12-4; d_call: NA; cdr3_length: 16; j_call: TRBJ2-1; cdr3_aa: CASSLGRGRLYNEQFF; cdr3_nt: TGTGCCAGCAGTTTAGGTCGGGGGCGTCTCTACAATGAGCAGTTCTTC
clone_size: NA; v_call: TRBV15; d_call: NA; cdr3_length: 16; j_call: TRBJ2-1; cdr3_aa: CATSRDPQLYRVEQFF; cdr3_nt: TGTGCCACCAGCAGAGATCCCCAGTTATATAGGGTTGAGCAGTTCTTC
clone_size: NA; v_call: TRBV6-2/TRBV6-3; d_call: NA; cdr3_length: 11; j_call: TRBJ2-7; cdr3_aa: CASSYSREQYF; cdr3_nt: TGTGCCAGCAGTTATTCCCGGGAGCAGTACTTC
clone_size: NA; v_call: TRBV27; d_call: NA; cdr3_length: 14; j_call: TRBJ1-5; cdr3_aa: CASSLLRGNQPQHF; cdr3_nt: TGTGCCAGCAGTTTATTACGGGGGAATCAGCCCCAGCATTTT
clone_size: NA; v_call: TRBV25-1; d_call: NA; cdr3_length: 13; j_call: TRBJ1-6; cdr3_aa: CASRALSNSPLHF; cdr3_nt: TGTGCCAGCAGGGCCCTTTCTAATTCACCCCTCCACTTT
clone_size: NA; v_call: TRBV2; d_call: TRBD1; cdr3_length: 15; j_call: TRBJ1-2; cdr3_aa: CASSQGQGVNYGYTF; cdr3_nt: TGTGCCAGCAGTCAAGGACAGGGGGTTAACTATGGCTACACCTTC
clone_size: NA; v_call: TRBV4-3; d_call: NA; cdr3_length: 14; j_call: TRBJ1-1; cdr3_aa: CASSQDPRYTEAFF; cdr3_nt: TGCGCCAGCAGCCAAGATCCCAGATACACTGAAGCTTTCTTT
clone_size: NA; v_call: TRBV5-1; d_call: NA; cdr3_length: 15; j_call: TRBJ1-2; cdr3_aa: CASSLFQGGGYGYTF; cdr3_nt: TGCGCCAGCAGCTTGTTTCAGGGAGGAGGCTATGGCTACACCTTC
clone_size: NA; v_call: TRBV28; d_call: TRBD1; cdr3_length: 17; j_call: TRBJ2-1; cdr3_aa: CASSLRVPGQRFNEQFF; cdr3_nt: TGTGCCAGCAGTTTAAGGGTCCCGGGACAGAGGTTCAATGAGCAGTTCTTC
clone_size: NA; v_call: TRBV4-3; d_call: NA; cdr3_length: 16; j_call: TRBJ1-6; cdr3_aa: CASSQDANSLRAPLHF; cdr3_nt: TGCGCCAGCAGCCAAGACGCAAATTCCCTAAGGGCACCCCTCCACTTT
clone_size: NA; v_call: TRBV20-1; d_call: TRBD2; cdr3_length: 13; j_call: TRBJ2-3; cdr3_aa: CSAISGGEDTQYF; cdr3_nt: TGCAGTGCAATTAGCGGGGGGGAGGATACGCAGTATTTT
clone_size: NA; v_call: TRBV18; d_call: TRBD1; cdr3_length: 16; j_call: TRBJ2-1; cdr3_aa: CASSSNRGQSYNEQFF; cdr3_nt: TGTGCCAGCTCATCAAACAGGGGGCAATCCTACAATGAGCAGTTCTTC
clone_size: once; v_call: TRBV9; d_call: NA; cdr3_length: 15; j_call: TRBJ2-1; cdr3_aa: CASSVVGGPYNEQFF; cdr3_nt: TGTGCCAGCAGCGTAGTGGGGGGCCCCTACAATGAGCAGTTCTTC
clone_size: once; v_call: TRBV29-1; d_call: NA; cdr3_length: 12; j_call: TRBJ2-3; cdr3_aa: CSARTGRDTQYF; cdr3_nt: TGCAGCGCTCGAACCGGTAGAGATACGCAGTATTTT
clone_size: NA; v_call: TRBV4-3; d_call: NA; cdr3_length: 15; j_call: TRBJ1-1; cdr3_aa: CASSPSRATNTEAFF; cdr3_nt: TGCGCCAGCAGCCCGTCAAGAGCGACGAACACTGAAGCTTTCTTT
clone_size: NA; v_call: TRBV29-1; d_call: TRBD2; cdr3_length: 13; j_call: TRBJ2-1; cdr3_aa: CSVEEPPGGEQFF; cdr3_nt: TGCAGCGTTGAAGAGCCCCCCGGGGGGGAGCAGTTCTTC
clone_size: once; v_call: TRBV18; d_call: NA; cdr3_length: 14; j_call: TRBJ1-1; cdr3_aa: CASSPGWVNTEAFF; cdr3_nt: TGTGCCAGCTCACCAGGGTGGGTGAACACTGAAGCTTTCTTT
clone_size: NA; v_call: TRBV27; d_call: NA; cdr3_length: 14; j_call: TRBJ2-5; cdr3_aa: CASRPNRARETQYF; cdr3_nt: TGTGCCAGCAGACCCAACAGGGCCCGGGAGACCCAGTACTTC
clone_size: NA; v_call: TRBV7-2; d_call: NA; cdr3_length: 13; j_call: TRBJ1-6; cdr3_aa: CASSWSQVSPLHF; cdr3_nt: TGTGCCAGCAGCTGGTCGCAGGTTTCACCCCTCCACTTT
clone_size: NA; v_call: TRBV4-3; d_call: NA; cdr3_length: 15; j_call: TRBJ1-1; cdr3_aa: CASSQDGLPNTEAFF; cdr3_nt: TGCGCCAGCAGCCAAGATGGTCTGCCGAACACTGAAGCTTTCTTT
clone_size: NA; v_call: TRBV4-2; d_call: TRBD2; cdr3_length: 14; j_call: TRBJ2-5; cdr3_aa: CASSREGSQETQYF; cdr3_nt: TGTGCCAGCAGCCGGGAGGGGTCACAAGAGACCCAGTACTTC
clone_size: NA; v_call: TRBV5-1; d_call: NA; cdr3_length: 13; j_call: TRBJ2-7; cdr3_aa: CASSFGQSYEQYF; cdr3_nt: TGCGCCAGCAGCTTCGGACAGTCCTACGAGCAGTACTTC
clone_size: NA; v_call: TRBV7-9; d_call: NA; cdr3_length: 16; j_call: TRBJ2-5; cdr3_aa: CASSFRGAIMGETQYF; cdr3_nt: TGTGCCAGCAGCTTTCGGGGGGCGATCATGGGGGAGACCCAGTACTTC
clone_size: NA; v_call: TRBV4-1; d_call: NA; cdr3_length: 12; j_call: TRBJ2-1; cdr3_aa: CASSQAWNEQFF; cdr3_nt: TGCGCCAGCAGCCAAGCGTGGAATGAGCAGTTCTTC
clone_size: NA; v_call: TRBV6-1; d_call: TRBD2; cdr3_length: 18; j_call: TRBJ2-3; cdr3_aa: CASSIPISGGALGDTQYF; cdr3_nt: TGTGCCAGCAGCATTCCGATTAGCGGGGGGGCCTTAGGAGATACGCAGTATTTT
clone_size: NA; v_call: TRBV18; d_call: NA; cdr3_length: 16; j_call: TRBJ1-2; cdr3_aa: CASSPGPQEANYGYTF; cdr3_nt: TGTGCCAGCTCACCAGGTCCTCAGGAAGCTAACTATGGCTACACCTTC
clone_size: NA; v_call: TRBV29-1; d_call: NA; cdr3_length: 12; j_call: TRBJ2-5; cdr3_aa: CVGGARGETQYF; cdr3_nt: TGTGTAGGGGGGGCGAGAGGAGAGACCCAGTACTTC
clone_size: once; v_call: TRBV20-1; d_call: NA; cdr3_length: 12; j_call: TRBJ2-7; cdr3_aa: CSASNFAYEQYF; cdr3_nt: TGCAGTGCTAGTAACTTTGCCTACGAGCAGTACTTC
clone_size: NA; v_call: TRBV7-7; d_call: NA; cdr3_length: 13; j_call: TRBJ2-2; cdr3_aa: CASSLDPTGELFF; cdr3_nt: TGTGCCAGCAGCTTAGACCCTACCGGGGAGCTGTTTTTT
clone_size: NA; v_call: TRBV5-6; d_call: TRBD1; cdr3_length: 15; j_call: TRBJ2-7; cdr3_aa: CASSGGTGGIYEQYF; cdr3_nt: TGTGCCAGCAGCGGAGGGACAGGGGGCATCTACGAGCAGTACTTC
clone_size: once; v_call: TRBV6-2/TRBV6-3; d_call: TRBD2; cdr3_length: 15; j_call: TRBJ2-1; cdr3_aa: CASSYQRGGLNEQFF; cdr3_nt: TGTGCCAGCAGTTACCAGCGGGGGGGGTTAAATGAGCAGTTCTTC
clone_size: NA; v_call: TRBV5-1; d_call: NA; cdr3_length: 15; j_call: TRBJ2-3; cdr3_aa: CASSPSWDGTDTQYF; cdr3_nt: TGCGCCAGCAGCCCCAGCTGGGACGGCACAGATACGCAGTATTTT
clone_size: NA; v_call: TRBV29-1; d_call: TRBD1; cdr3_length: 15; j_call: TRBJ2-2; cdr3_aa: CSAGGQGTGTGELFF; cdr3_nt: TGCAGCGCTGGGGGACAGGGCACGGGTACCGGGGAGCTGTTTTTT
clone_size: NA; v_call: TRBV10-3; d_call: NA; cdr3_length: 12; j_call: TRBJ1-1; cdr3_aa: CATGFKKAEAFF; cdr3_nt: TGTGCCACCGGGTTCAAGAAGGCTGAAGCTTTCTTT
clone_size: NA; v_call: TRBV7-3; d_call: TRBD1; cdr3_length: 14; j_call: TRBJ1-1; cdr3_aa: CASSVGQGGTEAFF; cdr3_nt: TGTGCCAGCAGCGTGGGACAGGGGGGCACTGAAGCTTTCTTT
clone_size: NA; v_call: TRBV30; d_call: NA; cdr3_length: 11; j_call: TRBJ1-1; cdr3_aa: CAWSGVTEAFF; cdr3_nt: TGTGCCTGGAGTGGGGTGACTGAAGCTTTCTTT
clone_size: NA; v_call: TRBV12-3/TRBV12-4; d_call: NA; cdr3_length: 15; j_call: TRBJ2-3; cdr3_aa: CASRSGTLGGDTQYF; cdr3_nt: TGTGCCAGCAGATCCGGGACTCTCGGGGGAGATACGCAGTATTTT
clone_size: NA; v_call: TRBV6-2/TRBV6-3; d_call: TRBD2; cdr3_length: 11; j_call: TRBJ2-5; cdr3_aa: CASSRDYLKYF; cdr3_nt: TGTGCCAGCAGTCGGGACTACCTAAAGTACTTC
clone_size: NA; v_call: TRBV15; d_call: NA; cdr3_length: 14; j_call: TRBJ2-3; cdr3_aa: CATSRDLAEDTQYF; cdr3_nt: TGTGCCACCAGCAGAGACCTGGCGGAAGATACGCAGTATTTT
clone_size: NA; v_call: TRBV30; d_call: NA; cdr3_length: 16; j_call: TRBJ2-7; cdr3_aa: CAWSVRKGVHSYEQYF; cdr3_nt: TGTGCCTGGAGTGTGCGGAAGGGGGTACATTCCTACGAGCAGTACTTC
clone_size: once; v_call: TRBV28; d_call: NA; cdr3_length: 13; j_call: TRBJ2-3; cdr3_aa: CASRGLSQVRQYF; cdr3_nt: TGTGCCAGCAGGGGACTCTCCCAGGTTAGGCAGTATTTT
clone_size: NA; v_call: TRBV20-1; d_call: NA; cdr3_length: 14; j_call: TRBJ2-5; cdr3_aa: CSARDPLRSETQYF; cdr3_nt: TGCAGTGCTAGAGATCCCCTCCGTAGTGAGACCCAGTACTTC
clone_size: NA; v_call: TRBV30; d_call: NA; cdr3_length: 12; j_call: TRBJ1-2; cdr3_aa: CAWTRGGYGYTF; cdr3_nt: TGTGCCTGGACGAGAGGGGGGTATGGCTACACCTTC
clone_size: NA; v_call: TRBV20-1; d_call: TRBD2; cdr3_length: 14; j_call: TRBJ2-5; cdr3_aa: CSARGTSGRGAQYF; cdr3_nt: TGCAGTGCCCGGGGCACTAGCGGTCGTGGGGCCCAGTACTTC
clone_size: NA; v_call: TRBV11-3; d_call: NA; cdr3_length: 17; j_call: TRBJ1-5; cdr3_aa: CASSLGGTGYSNQPQHF; cdr3_nt: TGTGCCAGCAGCTTAGGGGGAACAGGGTATAGCAATCAGCCCCAGCATTTT
clone_size: NA; v_call: TRBV28; d_call: TRBD1; cdr3_length: 12; j_call: TRBJ2-7; cdr3_aa: CASRQGGAEQYF; cdr3_nt: TGTGCCAGTCGACAGGGTGGCGCCGAGCAGTACTTC
clone_size: NA; v_call: TRBV18; d_call: NA; cdr3_length: 14; j_call: TRBJ2-5; cdr3_aa: CASSLRGDQETQYF; cdr3_nt: TGTGCCAGCTCACTCCGTGGGGACCAAGAGACCCAGTACTTC
clone_size: NA; v_call: TRBV28; d_call: TRBD1; cdr3_length: 17; j_call: TRBJ1-6; cdr3_aa: CASSSPSGQGTGSPLHF; cdr3_nt: TGTGCCAGCAGTTCACCCTCGGGACAGGGGACGGGGTCACCCCTCCACTTT
clone_size: NA; v_call: TRBV20-1; d_call: TRBD1; cdr3_length: 14; j_call: TRBJ2-1; cdr3_aa: CSAIPGTGENEQFF; cdr3_nt: TGCAGTGCTATTCCGGGGACAGGGGAAAATGAGCAGTTCTTC
clone_size: NA; v_call: TRBV3-1; d_call: TRBD2; cdr3_length: 15; j_call: TRBJ2-1; cdr3_aa: CASSQDLTSGHSVFF; cdr3_nt: TGTGCCAGCAGCCAAGACTTAACTAGCGGGCATTCGGTGTTCTTC
clone_size: NA; v_call: TRBV5-1; d_call: NA; cdr3_length: 15; j_call: TRBJ2-7; cdr3_aa: CASSLVGQSSYEQYF; cdr3_nt: TGTGCCAGCAGCTTAGTTGGCCAGAGCTCCTACGAGCAGTACTTC
clone_size: NA; v_call: TRBV7-2; d_call: NA; cdr3_length: 14; j_call: TRBJ2-1; cdr3_aa: CASSLGVEYNEQFF; cdr3_nt: TGTGCCAGCAGCTTAGGAGTAGAGTACAATGAGCAGTTCTTC
clone_size: NA; v_call: TRBV2; d_call: NA; cdr3_length: 15; j_call: TRBJ1-5; cdr3_aa: CASSGTRQGNQPQHF; cdr3_nt: TGTGCCAGCAGTGGCACCCGCCAGGGCAATCAGCCCCAGCATTTT
clone_size: NA; v_call: TRBV27; d_call: NA; cdr3_length: 16; j_call: TRBJ1-2; cdr3_aa: CASSPDSQSFSYGYTF; cdr3_nt: TGTGCCAGCAGTCCCGATTCTCAGTCCTTCAGCTATGGCTACACCTTC
clone_size: NA; v_call: TRBV12-3/TRBV12-4; d_call: NA; cdr3_length: 14; j_call: TRBJ1-2; cdr3_aa: CASSLIGGNYGYTF; cdr3_nt: TGTGCCAGCAGTTTAATTGGGGGCAACTATGGCTACACCTTC
clone_size: once; v_call: TRBV7-9; d_call: NA; cdr3_length: 16; j_call: TRBJ1-2; cdr3_aa: CASSPRLLTAVNDYTF; cdr3_nt: TGTGCCAGCAGCCCACGGCTTTTGACTGCGGTGAATGACTACACCTTC
clone_size: NA; v_call: TRBV20-1; d_call: NA; cdr3_length: 15; j_call: TRBJ2-7; cdr3_aa: CSATDYSSSSYEQYF; cdr3_nt: TGCAGTGCGACTGATTACTCGAGCAGCTCCTACGAGCAGTACTTC
clone_size: once; v_call: TRBV20-1; d_call: NA; cdr3_length: 16; j_call: TRBJ2-5; cdr3_aa: CSALESRAGLQETQYF; cdr3_nt: TGCAGTGCTCTAGAGAGTAGGGCCGGATTACAAGAGACCCAGTACTTC
clone_size: NA; v_call: TRBV20-1; d_call: NA; cdr3_length: 15; j_call: TRBJ2-7; cdr3_aa: CSASPLQDGPYEQYF; cdr3_nt: TGCAGTGCTAGTCCCCTCCAGGACGGTCCCTACGAGCAGTACTTC
clone_size: NA; v_call: TRBV2; d_call: NA; cdr3_length: 13; j_call: TRBJ2-2; cdr3_aa: CASILGNTGELFF; cdr3_nt: TGTGCCAGCATTTTAGGGAACACCGGGGAGCTGTTTTTT